A single TCR beta chain is shown here with its context. Antigen: not known. With approximately ten days of culture completed, CD4+ T cells were isolated. SARS-CoV-2 infected the person between March and December 2020, as confirmed by PCR. Generated by immunoSEQ multiplex PCR, the TCRdb table keeps only in-frame clones and is missing some. The table includes more than 40,000 clones, around 76% detected once. These data are taken from a study of vaccination effects on CD4 cells after COVID-19. In the study overall: Antigen-specific CD4+ T cells expanded by the ViraFEST assay with viral peptide pools were then sequenced. Wells containing roughly 1.8 million PBMC each were cultured with 10 IU/ml IL-2 and 8 to 10 ug/ml peptides. Regarding the study as a whole: Clones that were induced by infection or by vaccine showed marked contraction late after vaccination.

The sequenced sample was CD4+ T cells from PBMCs cultured without peptide, obtained before COVID-19 vaccination. This receptor was obtained from a human donor who had a prior SARS-CoV-2 infection.

CDR3 sequence: CASSYSGTTQYF. The CDR3 DNA sequence: TGTGCCAGCAGTTACTCGGGGACTACACAGTACTTC. V is TRBV6-5 and J is TRBJ2-7; 7 bases agree with TRBD2. V dropped 0 bases and J dropped 10; count of bases not matched to a gene: 3. There are 12 residues in the CDR3. From germline, CDR1 is MNHEY and CDR2 SVGAGI.